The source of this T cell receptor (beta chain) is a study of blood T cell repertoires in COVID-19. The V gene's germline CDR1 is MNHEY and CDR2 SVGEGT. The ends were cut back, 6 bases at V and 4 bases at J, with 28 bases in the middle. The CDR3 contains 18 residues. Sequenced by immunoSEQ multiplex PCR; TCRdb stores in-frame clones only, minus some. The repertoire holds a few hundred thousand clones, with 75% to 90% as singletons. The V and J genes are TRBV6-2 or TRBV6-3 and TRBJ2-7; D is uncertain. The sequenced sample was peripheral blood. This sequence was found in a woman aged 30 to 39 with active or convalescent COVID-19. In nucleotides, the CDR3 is TGTGCCAGCAGCTTTCATCGTTACGGGTCAGCCACATCTTACGAGCAGTACTTC. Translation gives CASSFHRYGSATSYEQYF.